This section outlines one T cell receptor beta chain sequence together with its context. The sample comes from a study of blood T cell repertoires in COVID-19. As for the study in general: T cells, B-cell-depleted T cells, or PBMCs supplied cDNA or gDNA.

Categorization into cohorts depended on clinical history that participants reported. Measured with immunoSEQ multiplex PCR; TCRdb has only the in-frame clones, and not every one. The sample includes 250,000 or so clones, 75% to 90% of them seen just once. Per the germline V gene, CDR1 is SGHVS and CDR2 is FQNEAQ. This CDR3 has 15 residues. Between the trimmed V and J ends, which lost 2 bases and 1 base, there was a span of 11 bases. Sample: PBMCs or T cells enriched from blood (not recorded which). The rearrangement uses TRBV7-8 and TRBJ1-1, with D unclear. The sequence was collected from a woman between 35 and 50 years old who had been exposed to COVID-19. The CDR3 DNA reads as TGTGCCAGCAGCTTACTGGCAGGAACGAACACTGAAGCTTTCTTT. Translation: CASSLLAGTNTEAFF.